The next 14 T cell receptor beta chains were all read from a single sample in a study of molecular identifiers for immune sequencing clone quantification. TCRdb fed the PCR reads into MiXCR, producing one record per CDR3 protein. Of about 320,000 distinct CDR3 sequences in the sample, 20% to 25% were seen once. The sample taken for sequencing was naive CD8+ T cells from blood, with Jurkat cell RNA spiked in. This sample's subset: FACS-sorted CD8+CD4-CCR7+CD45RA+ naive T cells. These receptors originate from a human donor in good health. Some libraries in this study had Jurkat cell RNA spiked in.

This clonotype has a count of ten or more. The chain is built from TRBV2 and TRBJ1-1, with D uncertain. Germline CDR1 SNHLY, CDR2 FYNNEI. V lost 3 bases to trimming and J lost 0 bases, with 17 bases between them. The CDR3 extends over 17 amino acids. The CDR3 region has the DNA TGTGCCAGCAGTGATGTGAACACGGGCGCCATGAACACTGAAGCTTTCTTT. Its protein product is CASSDVNTGAMNTEAFF.

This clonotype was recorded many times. Here the CDR3 reads CASSSQTGANYGYTF. In DNA, the CDR3 is TGTGCCAGCAGCTCCCAGACAGGAGCCAACTATGGCTACACCTTC. V gene TRBV7-9 combines with J gene TRBJ1-2; TRBD1 might be the D (6 bases). This CDR3 has 15 amino acids. CDR1 is SEHNR and CDR2 is FQNEAQ in the germline V gene (reference sequence). The V end lost 4 bases, the J end lost 2 bases, and 14 bases lay between the germline ends.

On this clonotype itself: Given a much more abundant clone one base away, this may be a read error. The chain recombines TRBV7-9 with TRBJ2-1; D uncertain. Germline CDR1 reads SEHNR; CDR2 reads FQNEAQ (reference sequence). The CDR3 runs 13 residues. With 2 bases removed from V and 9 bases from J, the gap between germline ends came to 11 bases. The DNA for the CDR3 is TGTGCCAGCAGCTTAACTCACGTTGTTGAGCAGTTCTTC. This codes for CASSLTHVVEQFF.

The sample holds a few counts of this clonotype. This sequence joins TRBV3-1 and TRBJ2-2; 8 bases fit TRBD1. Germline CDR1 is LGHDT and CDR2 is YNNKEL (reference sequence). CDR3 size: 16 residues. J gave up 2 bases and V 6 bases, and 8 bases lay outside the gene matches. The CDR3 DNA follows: TGTGCCAGCAGTAAAATAGGACAGGGTAACACCGGGGAGCTGTTTTTT. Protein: CASSKIGQGNTGELFF.

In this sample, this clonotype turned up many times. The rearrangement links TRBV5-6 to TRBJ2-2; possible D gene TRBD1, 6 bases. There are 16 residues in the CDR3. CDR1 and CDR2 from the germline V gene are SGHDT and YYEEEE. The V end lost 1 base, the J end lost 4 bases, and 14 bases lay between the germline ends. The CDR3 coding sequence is TGTGCCAGCAGCTTGATTGCAGGGGATAGCACCGGGGAGCTGTTTTTT. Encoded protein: CASSLIAGDSTGELFF. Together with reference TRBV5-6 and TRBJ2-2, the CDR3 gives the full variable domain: DAGVTQSPTHLIKTRGQQVTLRCSPKSGHDTVSWYQQALGQGPQFIFQYYEEEERQRGNFPDRFSGHQFPNYSSELNVNALLLGDSALYLCASSLIAGDSTGELFFGEGSRLTVL.

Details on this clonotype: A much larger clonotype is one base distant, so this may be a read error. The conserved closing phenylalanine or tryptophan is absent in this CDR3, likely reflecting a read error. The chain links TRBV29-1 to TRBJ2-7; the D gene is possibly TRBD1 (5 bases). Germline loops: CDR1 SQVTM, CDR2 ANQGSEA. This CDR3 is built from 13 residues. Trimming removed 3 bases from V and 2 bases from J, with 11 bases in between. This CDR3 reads CSVEGPGAYEQYS. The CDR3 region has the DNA TGCAGCGTTGAGGGGCCCGGAGCCTACGAGCAGTACTCC.

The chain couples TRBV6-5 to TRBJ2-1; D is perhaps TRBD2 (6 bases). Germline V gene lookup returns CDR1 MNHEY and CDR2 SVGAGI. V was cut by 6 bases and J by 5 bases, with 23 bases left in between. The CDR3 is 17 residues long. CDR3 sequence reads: CASSRGTPSVINNEQFF. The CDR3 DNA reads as TGTGCCAGCAGCCGCGGGACTCCATCGGTCATAAACAATGAGCAGTTCTTC.

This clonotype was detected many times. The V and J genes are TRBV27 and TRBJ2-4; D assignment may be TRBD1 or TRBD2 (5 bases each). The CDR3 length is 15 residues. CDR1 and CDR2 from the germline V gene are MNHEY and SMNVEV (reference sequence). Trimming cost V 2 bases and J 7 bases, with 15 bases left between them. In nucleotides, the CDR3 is TGTGCCAGCAGTTTAGCCCCCGGGACCTTCAACATTCAGTACTTC. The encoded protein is CASSLAPGTFNIQYF.

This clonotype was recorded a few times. CDR3 loop: CASSLGMGWSYEQYF. In DNA form, the CDR3 reads TGTGCCAGCAGTTTAGGTATGGGCTGGTCGTATGAGCAGTACTTC. V and J are TRBV28 and TRBJ2-7; D gene uncertain. Per the germline V gene, CDR1 is MDHEN and CDR2 is SYDVKM. The CDR3 sequence is 15 residues long. The V gene lost 2 bases and the J gene lost 7 bases, with 18 bases spanning the gap.

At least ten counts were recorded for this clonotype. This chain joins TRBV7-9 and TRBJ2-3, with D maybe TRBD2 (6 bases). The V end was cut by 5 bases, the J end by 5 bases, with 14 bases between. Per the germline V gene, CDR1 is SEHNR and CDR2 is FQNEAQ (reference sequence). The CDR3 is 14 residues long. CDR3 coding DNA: TGTGCCAGCAGCCTACTCCAGGGAGGAGATACGCAGTATTTT. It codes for CASSLLQGGDTQYF.

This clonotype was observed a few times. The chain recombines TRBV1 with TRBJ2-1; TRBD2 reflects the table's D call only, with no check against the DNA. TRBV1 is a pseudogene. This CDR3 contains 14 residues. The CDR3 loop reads CTSSRTSRDNEQLF. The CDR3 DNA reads TGCACCAGCAGCCGGACTAGCAGAGACAATGAGCAGCTCTTC.

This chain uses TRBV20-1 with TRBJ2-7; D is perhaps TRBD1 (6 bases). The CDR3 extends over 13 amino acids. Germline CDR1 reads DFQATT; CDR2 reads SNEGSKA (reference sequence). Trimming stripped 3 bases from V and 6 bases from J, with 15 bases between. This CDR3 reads CSARLGGFGEQYF. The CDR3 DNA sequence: TGCAGTGCTAGGTTAGGGGGATTCGGCGAGCAGTACTTC.

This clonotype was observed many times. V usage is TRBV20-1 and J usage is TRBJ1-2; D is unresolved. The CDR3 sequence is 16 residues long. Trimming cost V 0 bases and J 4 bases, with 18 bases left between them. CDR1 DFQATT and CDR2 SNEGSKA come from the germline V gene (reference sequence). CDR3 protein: CSARDPPGRKSYGYTF. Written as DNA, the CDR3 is TGCAGTGCTAGAGATCCCCCGGGCAGAAAATCCTATGGCTACACCTTC.

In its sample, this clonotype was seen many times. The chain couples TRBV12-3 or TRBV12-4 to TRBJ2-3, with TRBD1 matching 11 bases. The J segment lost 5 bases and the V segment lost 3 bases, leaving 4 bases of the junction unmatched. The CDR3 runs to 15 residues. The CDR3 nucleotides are TGTGCCAGCAGTTTGGACAGGGGGCGAGAAGATACGCAGTATTTT. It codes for CASSLDRGREDTQYF.